The subject of this entry is one T cell receptor (beta chain). This record comes from a study of response to subunit inactivated influenza vaccine. Trimming cost V 0 bases and J 4 bases, with 9 bases left between them. CDR1 and CDR2 from the germline V gene are LGHNA and YNFKEQ. The CDR3 spans 15 residues. MiXCR was run by TCRdb on the RT-PCR reads, yielding one entry per CDR3 protein. The sample shows approximately 490,000 distinct CDR3 sequences, approximately 7.3% of them seen only once. The chain carries TRBV4-2 and TRBJ1-4; D may be TRBD1 (5 bases). The TCR sequence derives from a man aged 45 to 75 who received an inactivated influenza vaccine. Specimen: PBMCs from blood, collected around 2 years after vaccination. CDR3: CASSQEQGLNEKLFF. The CDR3 nucleotides are TGTGCCAGCAGCCAAGAGCAGGGCCTTAATGAAAAACTGTTTTTT.